The 25 T cell receptor beta chains in this list originate from one sample, sequenced in a study of tumor-infiltrating lymphocytes in glioblastoma multiforme. TCRB libraries came from RNA via three nested multiplex PCR rounds. Each CDR3 protein is one row after TCRdb ran MiXCR on the multiplex PCR reads. The table has around 33,000 distinct CDR3 sequences, 60% to 75% seen once. Input material: brain tumor tissue. Source of these receptors: a male donor with glioblastoma.

The chain uses TRBV5-1 and TRBJ2-3, with 8 bases matching TRBD2. With 1 base clipped from V and 0 bases from J, the junction kept 4 bases outside the gene matches. Germline lookup yields CDR1 SGHRS and CDR2 YFSETQ. CDR3 length equals 16 residues. In DNA, the CDR3 is TGCGCCAGCAGCTTGATAGCGGGGTCGAGCACAGATACGCAGTATTTT. Translating gives CASSLIAGSSTDTQYF.

V is TRBV19 and J is TRBJ2-1; D might be TRBD2 (5 bases). Trimming cost V 4 bases and J 12 bases, with 25 bases left between them. The germline V gene encodes CDR1 LNHDA and CDR2 SQIVND (reference sequence). CDR3 size: 16 residues. This CDR3 is CASSRLEGSTSRGQFF. Here the CDR3 DNA reads TGTGCCAGTAGTAGGCTGGAAGGTTCTACCTCTCGGGGGCAGTTCTTC.

The sample holds many counts of this clonotype. The V and J genes are TRBV10-1 and TRBJ2-7; D call uncertain. This CDR3 has 12 amino acids. Germline CDR1 WNHNN, CDR2 SYGVQD (reference sequence). Trimming took 5 bases from V and 2 from J, leaving 7 bases between them. CDR3 DNA sequence: TGCGCCAGCAGTCCGAACACCTACGAGCAGTACTTC. As protein: CASSPNTYEQYF.

The V and J genes are TRBV20-1 and TRBJ1-1; 9 nucleotides line up with TRBD1. The junction had 12 bases not matched to a gene; V was cut back by 6 bases and J by 10 bases. This CDR3 region has 13 residues. Germline CDR1 reads DFQATT; CDR2 reads SNEGSKA (reference sequence). The CDR3 bases are TGCAGTGCCACCCCGGGACAGGGTGTTTTAGCTTTCTTT. Residues: CSATPGQGVLAFF.

The chain uses TRBV10-2 and TRBJ2-3, with D possibly matching TRBD2 (5 bases). The V end was cut by 6 bases, the J end by 8 bases, with 12 bases between. This CDR3 contains 12 residues. Germline-derived CDR1 and CDR2 are WSHSY and SAAADI. CDR3 DNA: TGCGCCAGCAGATTACAAGCGGTTACGCAGTATTTT. Encoded protein: CASRLQAVTQYF.

Concerning this clonotype itself: The junction departs from the called germline gene at one end, perhaps through a read error. The chain links TRBV27 to TRBJ1-5, with unresolved D. The germline CDR1 and CDR2 sequences are MNHEY and SMNVEV (reference sequence). The CDR3 extends over 14 amino acids. The CDR3 reads CASRPDGQNPPEHF. Written as DNA, the CDR3 is TGTGCCAGCAGGCCGGACGGGCAGAATCCGCCCGAGCATTTT.

About this clonotype: Relative to the germline gene, one junction end is altered; a read error may explain this. The V call is TRBV11-2, the J call TRBJ2-3; 15 nucleotides match TRBD2. The CDR3 is 18 amino acids. Germline loops: CDR1 SGHAT, CDR2 FQNNGV. The DNA for the CDR3 is TGTGCCAGCAGCTTCCCCGGACTAGCGGGGGGGCCGGTGGATACGCACTATTTT. This gives the protein CASSFPGLAGGPVDTHYF.

Concerning this clonotype: At one of its ends the junction is not consistent with the germline gene, which may arise from a read error. The gene calls are TRBV6-5 and TRBJ2-7; weak D call: TRBD2 (6 bases). The CDR3 contains 14 residues. The germline gives CDR1 MNHEY, CDR2 SVGAGI. In DNA, the CDR3 is TGTGCCAGCACCGAAACCCCTACTAGCAACGAGCGGTGCTTC. Translation gives CASTETPTSNERCF.

CDR3 DNA: TGTGCCAGCAGCCAGTCGGGGACTTCCCACGGGCAGTACTTC. It encodes CASSQSGTSHGQYF. The chain links TRBV5-6 to TRBJ2-7; D may be TRBD2 (6 bases). This CDR3 contains 14 residues. Looked up from germline, CDR1 is SGHDT and CDR2 is YYEEEE. V lost 4 bases, J lost 9 bases, and 20 bases lay in between.

This clonotype showed up many times. The J gene is TRBJ2-7, the V gene TRBV7-9; perhaps TRBD2 as D (6 bases). This CDR3 contains 14 residues. Trimming shortened V by 5 bases and J by 4 bases, and 15 bases separated the two germline ends. CDR1 SEHNR and CDR2 FQNEAQ come from the germline V gene (reference sequence). The CDR3 nucleotides read TGTGCCAGCAGCCTCTACGAGGGAGGATACGAGCAGTACTTC. Protein sequence: CASSLYEGGYEQYF.

For this clonotype: Without the conserved terminal phenylalanine or tryptophan, this CDR3 likely stems from a read error. The chain carries TRBV20-1 and TRBJ1-2; maybe TRBD1 (6 bases). The CDR3 is 14 residues long. The germline V gene has CDR1 DFQATT and CDR2 SNEGSKA (reference sequence). V lost 6 bases and J 1 base, leaving 15 bases between the germline ends. The DNA of the CDR3 is TGCAGTGCGACTACCGGGACAATTAACTATGGCTACACCTCC. This encodes CSATTGTINYGYTS.

Comments on this clonotype: The junction departs from the called germline gene at one end, perhaps through a read error. Here the CDR3 DNA reads TGTGGCAGCAGCGCGACTAGCGACTCCTACAATGAGCAGTTCTTC. Amino acids: CGSSATSDSYNEQFF. The chain combines TRBV9 with TRBJ2-1; 8 bases agree with TRBD2. Germline assignment: CDR1 SGDLS and CDR2 YYNGEE. CDR3 size: 15 residues. The variable domain in full, with the rest retrieved from reference TRBV9 and TRBJ2-1, is DSGVTQTPKHLITATGQRVTLRCSPRSGDLSVYWYQQSLDQGLQFLIQYYNGEERAKGNILERFSAQQFPDLHSELNLSSLELGDSALYFCGSSATSDSYNEQFFGPGTRLTVL.

Comments on this clonotype: Being one base from a much bigger clone, this may be a read error. The genes are TRBV4-2 and TRBJ2-6; either TRBD1 or TRBD2 may supply D (5 bases each). The CDR3 has 16 amino acids. Germline V lookup: CDR1 LGHNA, CDR2 YNFKEQ. CDR3 sequence reads: CASSQDVSAGANVQTF. The CDR3 DNA sequence: TGTGCCAGCAGCCAAGATGTCAGTGCCGGGGCCAACGTCCAGACTTTC.

For this clonotype: The conserved final phenylalanine or tryptophan is absent from the CDR3, which likely points to a read error. The rearrangement joins TRBV6-5 to TRBJ1-2, with D maybe TRBD1 (5 bases). Germline V gene lookup returns CDR1 MNHEY and CDR2 SVGAGI. The CDR3 consists of 13 residues. With 2 bases removed from V and 8 bases from J, the gap between germline ends came to 12 bases. CDR3 sequence: CASSYIAGEGYTS. The CDR3, as DNA: TGTGCCAGCAGTTACATTGCGGGGGAAGGCTACACCTCC.

As regards this clonotype: The CDR3 does not close with the conserved phenylalanine or tryptophan, likely indicating a read error. The J gene is TRBJ2-1, the V gene TRBV4-1; D is unresolved. This CDR3 has 15 amino acids. V lost 0 bases to trimming and J lost 7 bases, with 13 bases between them. Germline CDR1 MGHRA, CDR2 YSYEKL. In nucleotides, the CDR3 is TGCGCCAGCAGCCAAGAAGATAAGCCCCTTAATGAGCAGTTCCTC. It encodes CASSQEDKPLNEQFL.

Turning to this clonotype: The conserved final phenylalanine or tryptophan is absent from the CDR3, which likely points to a read error. V usage is TRBV29-1 and J usage is TRBJ2-7; 10 nucleotides agree with TRBD2. Germline V lookup: CDR1 SQVTM, CDR2 ANQGSEA. CDR3 length equals 17 residues. With V trimmed by 4 bases and J by 2 bases, 14 bases remained unmatched. The CDR3 is CSVVQLAGDRVTYEQYL. The CDR3 nucleotides read TGCAGCGTTGTTCAGCTAGCGGGAGATAGGGTAACCTACGAGCAGTACCTC.

Comments on this clonotype: This clone may be a read error of a much larger clone one base away. CDR3 in amino acids: CASSVAGRSEQFF. The CDR3 DNA reads TGTGCCAGCAGCGTAGCGGGGAGAAGTGAGCAGTTCTTC. The chain joins TRBV7-9 to TRBJ2-1; 8 positions agree with TRBD2. The CDR3 extends over 13 amino acids. Germline values: CDR1 SEHNR, CDR2 FQNEAQ (reference sequence).

V usage is TRBV20-1 and J usage is TRBJ2-3; D might be TRBD2 (7 bases). V was pared by 3 bases and J by 0 bases, with 13 bases between. The germline V gene encodes CDR1 DFQATT and CDR2 SNEGSKA (reference sequence). The CDR3 runs 15 residues. CDR3 loop: CSARFRGGSTDTQYF. The CDR3 nucleotides read TGCAGTGCTAGGTTCAGGGGAGGGAGCACAGATACGCAGTATTTT.

The V and J genes are TRBV7-3 and TRBJ2-7; possibly TRBD2 for D (5 bases). V was cut by 3 bases and J by 5 bases, with 20 bases left in between. There are 16 residues in the CDR3. Germline V gives CDR1 SGHTA, CDR2 FQGTGA. As DNA, the CDR3 is TGTGCCAGCAGCTTGAGGTGGAGACTGGGGAGAGACGAGCAGTACTTC. Translated: CASSLRWRLGRDEQYF. Full variable domain (missing parts from reference TRBV7-3 and TRBJ2-7): GAGVSQTPSNKVTEKGKYVELRCDPISGHTALYWYRQSLGQGPEFLIYFQGTGAADDSGLPNDRFFAVRPEGSVSTLKIQRTERGDSAVYLCASSLRWRLGRDEQYFGPGTRLTVT.

Relative to its sample, this clonotype is medium-sized. The chain links TRBV20-1 to TRBJ2-7; 13 positions agree with TRBD2. V lost 4 bases to trimming and J lost 2 bases; unmatched junction nucleotides: 11. The CDR3 totals 17 residues. Per the germline V gene, CDR1 is DFQATT and CDR2 is SNEGSKA (reference sequence). CDR3 coding DNA: TGCAGTGCTAATTCGATCGGGACTAGCGGGACTACCTACGAGCAGTACTTC. As protein: CSANSIGTSGTTYEQYF.

The chain employs TRBV6-4 and TRBJ1-1, with unresolved D. V lost 0 bases, J lost 2 bases, and 4 bases lay in between. CDR1 MRHNA and CDR2 SNTAGT come from the germline V gene. There are 13 residues in the CDR3. The chain's CDR3 is CASSDSDNTEAFF. Written as DNA, the CDR3 is TGTGCCAGCAGTGACTCGGACAACACTGAAGCTTTCTTT.

Points on this clonotype: Germline and junction disagree at one end, which may indicate a read error. This chain links TRBV29-1 with TRBJ2-1, with D unclear. The germline V gene has CDR1 SQVTM and CDR2 ANQGSEA. This CDR3 has 11 residues. CDR3 residues: CIVLIEYEQFF. The CDR3 DNA is TGCATCGTTCTGATTGAGTATGAGCAGTTCTTC.

This clonotype was observed at least ten times. The chain employs TRBV7-8 and TRBJ2-5; D call uncertain. This CDR3 comprises 14 residues. Germline V gene data show CDR1 as SGHVS and CDR2 as FQNEAQ. V was clipped by 1 base and J by 2 bases, with 8 bases between them. The CDR3 DNA is TGTGCCAGCAGCTTAGTGCGCCAGCAAGAGACCCAGTACTTC. Translated: CASSLVRQQETQYF. The full variable domain, completed using reference TRBV7-8 and TRBJ2-5, is GAGVSQSPRYKVAKRGQDVALRCDPISGHVSLFWYQQALGQGPEFLTYFQNEAQLDKSGLPSDRFFAERPEGSVSTLKIQRTQQEDSAVYLCASSLVRQQETQYFGPGTRLLVL.

The CDR3 DNA follows: TGTGCCAGCAACCCGGGCTACAATGAGCAGTTCTTC. Residues: CASNPGYNEQFF. V is TRBV4-2 and J is TRBJ2-1; D gene unclear. Germline V lookup: CDR1 LGHNA, CDR2 YNFKEQ. The CDR3 length is 12 residues. V was clipped by 7 bases and J by 3 bases, with 7 bases between them.

CDR3 region: CASSSFIDRVGSGANVLTF. The CDR3 DNA is TGTGCCAGCAGCTCCTTTATAGACAGGGTGGGCAGTGGGGCCAACGTCCTGACTTTC. V and J are TRBV7-9 and TRBJ2-6, with 7 bases aligning to TRBD1. Germline V gives CDR1 SEHNR, CDR2 FQNEAQ (reference sequence). The V segment lost 4 bases and the J segment 3 bases; nucleotides outside the gene matches: 15. The CDR3 length is 19 residues.